One and the same sample provided the 10 T cell receptor beta chains below, sequenced in a study of cytomegalovirus exposure and HLA in healthy donors. PCR primers comprised 60 Vbeta and 13 Jbeta primers. Repertoires were generated with immunoSEQ multiplex PCR, while TCRdb's copy carries only in-frame clones and drops some. The sample contains roughly 160,000 clones, 80% of which appear only once. Specimen: PBMCs. These receptors originate from a young man in good health and CMV-seronegative.

V gene TRBV4-3 combines with J gene TRBJ2-2; 11 bases line up with TRBD2. The CDR3 runs 15 residues. The V gene end was trimmed by 3 bases and the J gene end by 9 bases; junction bases not matched to a gene: 6. Germline CDR1 reads LGHNA; CDR2 reads YSLEER. The CDR3 region is CASSQDSGGARELFF. Written as DNA, the CDR3 is TGCGCCAGCAGCCAGGATAGCGGGGGGGCCCGGGAGCTGTTTTTT.

The V call is TRBV7-9, the J call TRBJ1-2; D is perhaps TRBD1 (5 bases). CDR1 is SEHNR and CDR2 is FQNEAQ in the germline V gene (reference sequence). The CDR3 has 14 residues. Trimming removed 2 bases at V and 8 bases at J, with 15 bases between. CDR3 DNA sequence: TGTGCCAGCAGCTTACAAGGCAGGGTAAAGGGCTACACCTTC. Protein sequence: CASSLQGRVKGYTF.

The V gene is TRBV27, the J gene TRBJ2-3; D is possibly TRBD1 (6 bases). Between the trimmed V and J ends, which lost 5 bases and 9 bases, there was a span of 12 bases. CDR1 and CDR2 (germline): MNHEY, SMNVEV (reference sequence). The CDR3 totals 12 residues. CDR3 in amino acids: CASSPDSETQYF. The CDR3, as DNA: TGTGCCAGCAGTCCGGACAGTGAAACGCAGTATTTT.

The gene calls are TRBV27 and TRBJ1-1, with TRBD1 as a possible D gene (6 bases). The CDR3 contains 13 residues. Germline assignment: CDR1 MNHEY and CDR2 SMNVEV (reference sequence). Trimming removed 5 bases from V and 6 bases from J, with 13 bases in between. CDR3 loop: CASSRPGGPEAFF. CDR3 DNA: TGTGCCAGCAGTCGTCCGGGGGGCCCTGAAGCTTTCTTT.

A few counts support this clone. This chain joins TRBV18 and TRBJ2-6, with 8 bases matching TRBD1. The V segment lost 1 base and the J segment 0 bases; nucleotides outside the gene matches: 8. CDR1 KGHSH and CDR2 LQKENI come from the germline V gene. This CDR3 region has 19 residues. The CDR3 DNA is TGTGCCAGCTCACCACGAGACAGGGGCCTAAGCTCTGGGGCCAACGTCCTGACTTTC. This encodes CASSPRDRGLSSGANVLTF.

This rearrangement joins TRBV28 to TRBJ2-7, with 12 bases aligning to TRBD2. The junction had 13 bases not matched to a gene; V was cut back by 7 bases and J by 6 bases. The CDR3 is 16 amino acids. The germline V gene has CDR1 MDHEN and CDR2 SYDVKM. Here the CDR3 reads CASIPGLAGNSLEQYF. CDR3 bases: TGTGCCAGCATCCCTGGACTAGCGGGAAATTCCCTCGAGCAGTACTTC.

The J gene is TRBJ2-5, the V gene TRBV30; TRBD2 might be the D (5 bases). The germline V gene has CDR1 GTSNPN and CDR2 SVGIG (reference sequence). The CDR3 length is 11 residues. Trimming removed 7 bases at V and 4 bases at J, with 10 bases between. The DNA for the CDR3 is TGTGCCTTCGGACGGGGAGAGACCCAGTACTTC. This encodes CAFGRGETQYF.

This clone was observed a single time. This sequence joins TRBV27 and TRBJ1-2; 8 bases are a match to TRBD1. Looked up from germline, CDR1 is MNHEY and CDR2 is SMNVEV (reference sequence). V was pared by 6 bases and J by 4 bases, with 4 bases of the junction left unmatched. The CDR3 sequence is 13 residues long. The CDR3 coding sequence is TGTGCCAGCAGCTCAGGGGGCAGCTATGGCTACACCTTC. Encoded protein: CASSSGGSYGYTF.

This rearrangement joins TRBV29-1 to TRBJ2-7; D possibly corresponds to TRBD1 (5 bases). The V and J ends lost 6 bases and 2 bases respectively, with 11 bases between them. This CDR3 spans 12 amino acids. Germline-derived CDR1 and CDR2 are SQVTM and ANQGSEA. The CDR3 DNA reads as TGCAGCGTACAGGTAGGGCCCTACGAGCAGTACTTC. This encodes CSVQVGPYEQYF.

The chain uses TRBV7-8 and TRBJ1-6; unclear D gene. From germline, CDR1 is SGHVS and CDR2 FQNEAQ. The V end lost 5 bases, the J end lost 12 bases, and 14 bases lay between the germline ends. The CDR3 length is 13 residues. The CDR3 DNA reads as TGTGCCAGCAGCACGCGACTCGACGGACCCCTCCACTTT. It specifies CASSTRLDGPLHF. The full variable domain, its missing parts supplied by reference TRBV7-8 and TRBJ1-6, is GAGVSQSPRYKVAKRGQDVALRCDPISGHVSLFWYQQALGQGPEFLTYFQNEAQLDKSGLPSDRFFAERPEGSVSTLKIQRTQQEDSAVYLCASSTRLDGPLHFGNGTRLTVT.